A single sample gave rise to the 19 T cell receptor beta chains below, sequenced in a study of T cell clonality in common variable immunodeficiency. The study's findings and limits: Common variable immunodeficiency TCR beta sequences reportedly had fewer deletions and N-nucleotide insertions.

Their antigen targets remain unknown. Clones were sequenced by immunoSEQ multiplex PCR, and TCRdb holds only the in-frame ones, with some missing. The sample has 25,000 or so clones, none seen only once. The sequencing sample was made of peripheral blood mononuclear cells. All receptors derive from a human donor with common variable immunodeficiency.

Regarding this clone: Sequencing ends 3 residues short of the CDR3 end; the germline J gene provides the rest. The V and J genes are TRBV5-5 and TRBJ2-1; 8 bases align to TRBD2. From germline, CDR1 is SGHKS and CDR2 YYEKEE (reference sequence). The CDR3 is 14 residues long. The V segment lost 4 bases and the J segment 7 bases; nucleotides outside the gene matches: 7. The sequenced part of the CDR3 DNA is TGTGCCAGCAGCGCCGGGGGGGGAAGGAATGAG. Translated: CASSAGGGRNE. The full CDR3 is CASSAGGGRNEQFF. The full variable domain, in which reference TRBV5-5 and TRBJ2-1 provide the parts outside the CDR3, is DAGVTQSPTHLIKTRGQQVTLRCSPISGHKSVSWYQQVLGQGPQFIFQYYEKEERGRGNFPDRFSARQFPNYSSELNVNALLLGDSALYLCASSAGGGRNEQFFGPGTRLTVL.

In this sample, this clone turned up many times. The CDR3 extends 3 residues past the end of the read, so its final part is completed from the germline J gene. This sequence joins TRBV10-1 and TRBJ1-1; no definite D call. This CDR3 has 9 residues. V was shortened by 5 bases and J by 7 bases, with 2 bases between the two germline ends. CDR1 is WNHNN, CDR2 SYGVQD, per germline (reference sequence). CDR3 DNA, as far as it was read: TGCGCCAGCAGTCGTGAA. Translating it yields CASSRE. The whole CDR3 reads CASSREAFF.

This clone was recorded at least ten times. The read comes to an end 3 residues before the CDR3 does, leaving the germline J gene to fill in the end. This chain links TRBV5-6 with TRBJ2-3; D may be TRBD2 (5 bases). The CDR3 is 13 amino acids. Germline loops: CDR1 SGHDT, CDR2 YYEEEE. Trimming took off 0 bases at V and 8 bases at J, with 10 bases between the two ends. This CDR3 is CASSLGLRGTQYF. CDR3 bases read: TGTGCCAGCAGCTTGGGCCTCCGGGGTACG.

This clone was seen repeatedly, ten times or more. From the germline J gene comes the end of the CDR3, since the read stops 3 residues before it. The V and J genes are TRBV7-2 and TRBJ2-2; D uncertain. Germline CDR1 is SGHTA and CDR2 is FQGNSA. This CDR3 has 12 residues. The ends were cut back, 2 bases at V and 5 bases at J, with 3 bases in the middle. CDR3 loop: CASSLLTGELFF. The sequenced CDR3 bases are TGTGCCAGCAGCTTATTAACCGGGGAG.

The table lists this clone with many counts. The CDR3 extends 3 residues past the end of the read, so its final part is completed from the germline J gene. The V gene is TRBV30, the J gene TRBJ2-4, with TRBD1 identical over 11 bases. The V and J ends lost 3 bases and 0 bases, in that order; junction bases with no gene match: 13. CDR3 length: 19 amino acids. The germline gives CDR1 GTSNPN, CDR2 SVGIG (reference sequence). CDR3 sequence: CAWSGQGALGFLAKNIQYF. The sequenced CDR3 bases are TGTGCCTGGAGCGGACAGGGGGCCCTTGGCTTTCTAGCCAAAAACATT. Complete variable domain (other parts from reference TRBV30 and TRBJ2-4): SQTIHQWPATLVQPVGSPLSLECTVEGTSNPNLYWYRQAAGRGLQLLFYSVGIGQISSEVPQNLSASRPQDRQFILSSKKLLLSDSGFYLCAWSGQGALGFLAKNIQYFGAGTRLSVL.

This clone was observed at least ten times. Read sequence stops 3 residues before the CDR3 end, and the germline J gene provides the missing end. This chain links TRBV5-1 with TRBJ2-7; TRBD2 matches 12 bases. The CDR3 runs to 16 residues. Germline V gives CDR1 SGHRS, CDR2 YFSETQ. The V and J ends lost 4 bases and 4 bases, in that order; junction bases with no gene match: 9. The CDR3: CASSPTTSGGRYEQYF. CDR3 bases read: TGCGCCAGCAGCCCCACGACTAGCGGGGGAAGATACGAG.

This clone was picked up a small number of times. The CDR3 extends 3 residues past the end of the read, so its final part is completed from the germline J gene. The gene calls are TRBV11-2 and TRBJ1-2, with 10 bases lining up with TRBD1. The CDR3 covers 13 residues. Losses at the gene ends were 8 bases for V and 6 bases for J; bases not matched to a gene: 6. CDR1 is SGHAT, CDR2 FQNNGV, per germline. Partial CDR3 DNA: TGTGCCAGCTCCCGGACAGGGGGAAATGGC. Amino acids: CASSRTGGNG. The whole CDR3 region reads CASSRTGGNGYTF.

Remarks on this clone: The read finishes 3 residues shy of the CDR3 end, and the germline J gene is used to complete it. This rearrangement joins TRBV20-1 to TRBJ2-5, with D perhaps TRBD2 (5 bases). CDR3 length equals 13 residues. Germline CDR1 is DFQATT and CDR2 is SNEGSKA (reference sequence). V lost 7 bases and J 5 bases, leaving 17 bases between the germline ends. CDR3 DNA, as far as it was read: TGCAGTGGCCCACCCGATAGAGGGGAGACC. Encoded protein: CSGPPDRGET. The full CDR3 protein reads CSGPPDRGETQYF.

Comments on this clone: The CDR3 end lies 3 residues beyond the end of the read and is filled in from the germline J gene. This chain connects TRBV20-1 to TRBJ2-1, with 12 bases aligning to TRBD1. CDR3 length: 14 amino acids. Losses at the gene ends were 6 bases for V and 8 bases for J; bases not matched to a gene: 8. Germline CDR1 and CDR2: DFQATT and SNEGSKA (reference sequence). The covered CDR3 bases are TGCAGTGCACAGGGACAGGGGGCCCTCTATGAG. Protein: CSAQGQGALYE. The entire CDR3 protein is CSAQGQGALYEQFF.

This clone was counted between two and nine times. The read terminates 3 residues before the CDR3 end, so the remaining end is supplied by the germline J gene. The V gene is TRBV7-3, the J gene TRBJ2-2; D call uncertain. This CDR3 comprises 17 residues. Deletions cut 1 base from V and 5 bases from J, with 17 bases between. The germline V gene has CDR1 SGHTA and CDR2 FQGTGA. The CDR3 region is CASSLMVWAGATGELFF. The part of the CDR3 DNA that was read is TGTGCCAGCAGCTTAATGGTGTGGGCAGGTGCAACCGGGGAG.

Ten or more counts support this clone. Read sequence stops 3 residues before the CDR3 end, and the germline J gene provides the missing end. The rearrangement links TRBV2 to TRBJ2-7, with D unresolved. The germline V and J ends were trimmed by 2 bases and 4 bases, with 12 bases remaining between them. CDR1 SNHLY and CDR2 FYNNEI come from the germline V gene. CDR3 length: 14 residues. The sequenced CDR3 bases are TGTGCCAGCAGTGAATCACGCGGCAGATACGAG. Amino acids: CASSESRGRYE. The complete CDR3 reads CASSESRGRYEQYF.

This clone came up many times. Read sequence stops 3 residues before the CDR3 end, and the germline J gene provides the missing end. The J gene is TRBJ2-3, the V gene TRBV7-2; D is ambiguous. The germline CDR1 and CDR2 sequences are SGHTA and FQGNSA. The CDR3 sequence is 14 residues long. The germline V and J ends were trimmed by 1 base and 3 bases, with 8 bases remaining between them. The CDR3: CASSLDGLTDTQYF. Partial CDR3 DNA: TGTGCCAGCAGCTTAGATGGGCTAACAGATACG.

Comments on this clone: The read stops 3 residues short of the end of the CDR3; the missing end is completed from the germline J gene. The chain recombines TRBV19 with TRBJ2-1, with 8 bases that match TRBD2. Germline V gives CDR1 LNHDA, CDR2 SQIVND (reference sequence). V dropped 10 bases and J dropped 9; count of bases not matched to a gene: 11. This CDR3 has 13 amino acids. CDR3 sequence reads: CAISGIGSGEQFF. The DNA read from the CDR3 is TGTGCCATTAGCGGGATAGGAAGCGGTGAG.

This clone was counted a few times. The read stops 3 residues short of the end of the CDR3; the missing end is completed from the germline J gene. The gene calls are TRBV20-1 and TRBJ2-7, with D perhaps matching TRBD1 (6 bases). This CDR3 comprises 13 residues. Trimming pared 0 bases from V and 6 bases from J, leaving 12 bases between. From germline, CDR1 is DFQATT and CDR2 SNEGSKA (reference sequence). The CDR3 DNA, read in part, is TGCAGTGCTAGAGATGCTACAGGGATCGAG. Translated: CSARDATGIE. The CDR3 as a whole reads CSARDATGIEQYF.

A few counts support this clone. The read terminates 3 residues before the CDR3 end, so the remaining end is supplied by the germline J gene. The rearrangement joins TRBV7-3 to TRBJ1-1; no clear D gene. Germline assignment: CDR1 SGHTA and CDR2 FQGTGA. V lost 4 bases, J lost 3 bases, and 9 bases lay in between. This CDR3 has 13 residues. The DNA read from the CDR3 is TGTGCCAGCAGCTGGGCGGGCGACACTGAA. Its translation is CASSWAGDTE. The whole CDR3 region reads CASSWAGDTEAFF. Looking up the rest from reference TRBV7-3 and TRBJ1-1 gives the full variable domain: GAGVSQTPSNKVTEKGKYVELRCDPISGHTALYWYRQSLGQGPEFLIYFQGTGAADDSGLPNDRFFAVRPEGSVSTLKIQRTERGDSAVYLCASSWAGDTEAFFGQGTRLTVV.

This clone was seen many times. A junction end diverges from the germline sequence, so it may reflect a read error. The read gets to within 3 residues of the CDR3 end, and the germline J gene fills in the rest. The chain recombines TRBV7-7 with TRBJ2-2; 8 bases match TRBD2. The CDR3 is 16 residues long. Per germline, CDR1 SSHAT and CDR2 FNYEAQ (reference sequence). The sequenced part of the CDR3 DNA is TGTGCTAGCAGCCGGGGTAGCGGGACTTCCACGGGGGAG. It translates to CASSRGSGTSTGE. The CDR3 in full is CASSRGSGTSTGELFF.

This clone was seen more than once but under ten times. One junction end disagrees with the germline gene, perhaps due to a read error. The CDR3 extends 3 residues past the end of the read, so its final part is completed from the germline J gene. The chain is built from TRBV7-7 and TRBJ1-1; D possibly corresponds to TRBD1 (5 bases). The CDR3 is 14 residues long. The germline V gene has CDR1 SSHAT and CDR2 FNYEAQ (reference sequence). The DNA read from the CDR3 is TGTGCTAGCAGCTTAGAGGGGCGGAACACTGAA. Translating it yields CASSLEGRNTE. The full CDR3 reads CASSLEGRNTEAFF.

Details on this clone: The read terminates 3 residues before the CDR3 end, so the remaining end is supplied by the germline J gene. This rearrangement joins TRBV7-8 to TRBJ2-7, with 9 bases matching TRBD1. CDR1 is SGHVS, CDR2 FQNEAQ, per germline. Germline trimming cut 3 bases from V and 1 base from J; bases unmatched to any gene: 4. This CDR3 is 15 amino acids long. CDR3 amino acids: CASSLLGTGSYEQYF. Partial CDR3 DNA: TGTGCCAGCAGCTTGCTAGGGACAGGGTCCTACGAG. The whole variable domain, filled in from reference TRBV7-8 and TRBJ2-7, reads GAGVSQSPRYKVAKRGQDVALRCDPISGHVSLFWYQQALGQGPEFLTYFQNEAQLDKSGLPSDRFFAERPEGSVSTLKIQRTQQEDSAVYLCASSLLGTGSYEQYFGPGTRLTVT.

Judged by abundance, this clone is medium-sized. Read coverage stops 3 residues before the CDR3 terminus; the germline J gene supplies the remainder. This chain connects TRBV10-3 to TRBJ2-3, with 7 positions matching TRBD2. Germline CDR1 reads ENHRY; CDR2 reads SYGVKD. V shed 4 bases, J shed 5 bases, and the junction held 6 bases outside the gene matches. The CDR3 contains 14 residues. CDR3 in amino acids: CAISGGIAGDTQYF. The DNA read from the CDR3 is TGTGCCATCAGTGGTGGAATAGCGGGAGATACG.